This T cell receptor beta chain was found in a study of identical twins. This clonotype occurred a few times. V was clipped by 2 bases and J by 1 base, with 13 bases between them. CDR1 is DFQATT, CDR2 SNEGSKA, per germline (reference sequence). This CDR3 comprises 15 residues. TCRdb used MiXCR to reprocess the 5' RACE reads, holding one entry per CDR3 protein. The sample has 1.5 million or so distinct CDR3 sequences, 32% seen once. The material sequenced was cord blood. The sequence was obtained from a newborn girl in good health. J is TRBJ2-3 and V is TRBV20-1; weak D call: TRBD1 (6 bases). CDR3 amino acids: CSARQGSTGTDTQYF. The CDR3, as DNA: TGCAGTGCTAGACAGGGGTCAACGGGCACAGATACGCAGTATTTT.